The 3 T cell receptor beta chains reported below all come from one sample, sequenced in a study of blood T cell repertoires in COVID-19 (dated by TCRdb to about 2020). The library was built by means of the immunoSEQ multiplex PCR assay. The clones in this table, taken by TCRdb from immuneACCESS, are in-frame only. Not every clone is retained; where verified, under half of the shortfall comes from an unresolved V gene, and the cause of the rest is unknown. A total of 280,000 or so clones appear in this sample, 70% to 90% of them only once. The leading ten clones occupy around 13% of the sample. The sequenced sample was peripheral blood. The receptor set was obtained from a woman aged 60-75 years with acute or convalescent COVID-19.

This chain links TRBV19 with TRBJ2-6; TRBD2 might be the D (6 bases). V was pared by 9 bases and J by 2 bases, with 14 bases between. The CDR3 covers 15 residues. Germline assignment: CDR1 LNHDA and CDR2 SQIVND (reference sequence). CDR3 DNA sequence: TGTGCCAGGCCGGAGGGGAGCCCTGGGGCCAACGTCCTGACTTTC. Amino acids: CARPEGSPGANVLTF.

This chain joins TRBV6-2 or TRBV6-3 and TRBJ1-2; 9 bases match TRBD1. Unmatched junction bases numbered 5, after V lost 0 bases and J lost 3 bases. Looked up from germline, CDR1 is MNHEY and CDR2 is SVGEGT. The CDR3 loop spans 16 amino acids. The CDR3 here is CASSYSDRGIYYGYTF. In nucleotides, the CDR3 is TGTGCCAGCAGTTACTCCGACAGGGGGATCTACTATGGCTACACCTTC.

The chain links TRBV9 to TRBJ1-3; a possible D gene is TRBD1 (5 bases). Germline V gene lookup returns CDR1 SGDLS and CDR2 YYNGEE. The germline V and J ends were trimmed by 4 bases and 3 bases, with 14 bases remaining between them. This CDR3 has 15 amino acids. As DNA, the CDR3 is TGTGCCAGCAGCATTTCCCCCGGGGGTGGAAACACCATATATTTT. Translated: CASSISPGGGNTIYF.